One sample yielded the 3 T cell receptor beta chains listed below, sequenced in a study of T cell repertoires in cytomegalovirus infection. TCRdb re-called the reads through MiXCR, storing one row per CDR3 protein. This sample has roughly 990,000 distinct CDR3 sequences; about 33% occur once, and the top ten carry over 10%. These receptors' targets are unknown. The material was cultured CD8+ T cells from PBMCs, obtained from culture after CMV antigen stimulation. The receptors stem from a human donor in good health (CMV status not recorded). Some clones in this sample may be carry-over from other donors' samples.

V is TRBV7-9 and J is TRBJ2-1; D is perhaps TRBD2 (6 bases). Trimming took off 5 bases at V and 0 bases at J, with 14 bases between the two ends. This CDR3 spans 16 amino acids. CDR1 is SEHNR and CDR2 is FQNEAQ in the germline V gene (reference sequence). The CDR3 loop reads CASSKRGIGSYNEQFF. DNA for the CDR3: TGTGCCAGCAGCAAACGGGGGATCGGCTCCTACAATGAGCAGTTCTTC.

This clonotype was observed a few times. The chain employs TRBV27 and TRBJ2-5, with D possibly TRBD2 on 6 matching bases. The germline V gene has CDR1 MNHEY and CDR2 SMNVEV (reference sequence). The germline V and J ends were trimmed by 2 bases and 5 bases, with 15 bases remaining between them. This CDR3 spans 15 amino acids. The CDR3 sequence is CASSLRAGRPETQYF. The DNA for the CDR3 is TGTGCCAGCAGTTTAAGAGCGGGTAGACCTGAGACCCAGTACTTC.

The chain uses TRBV6-2 or TRBV6-3 and TRBJ1-6; D possibly corresponds to TRBD1 (6 bases). This CDR3 has 16 amino acids. V lost 2 bases to trimming and J lost 6 bases, with 14 bases between them. CDR1 is MNHEY, CDR2 SVGEGT, per germline. CDR3 nucleotide sequence: TGTGCCAGCAGTTACCTGAGGACAGATTCTAATTCACCCCTCCACTTT. Translating gives CASSYLRTDSNSPLHF.